This T cell receptor beta chain was sequenced during a study of blood T cell repertoires in COVID-19. About the study: Samples came from the United States, Italy and Spain, spanning acute and convalescent COVID-19.

Clones were sequenced by immunoSEQ multiplex PCR, and TCRdb holds only the in-frame ones, with some missing. The repertoire consists of roughly 200,000 clones, with around nine tenths occurring once and the leading ten covering about 6%. The sample was peripheral blood. This receptor was obtained from a man in his sixties who had recovered from COVID-19.

CDR3 DNA: TGTGCCAGCAGCTTACAGGGGATTGATAATGAAAAACTGTTTTTT. Translated: CASSLQGIDNEKLFF. The V gene is TRBV9, the J gene TRBJ1-4; TRBD1 matches 7 bases. The CDR3 runs to 15 residues. Germline CDR1 is SGDLS and CDR2 is YYNGEE. V gave up 4 bases and J gave up 4 bases; unmatched junction bases: 7. The full variable domain, in which reference TRBV9 and TRBJ1-4 provide the parts outside the CDR3, is DSGVTQTPKHLITATGQRVTLRCSPRSGDLSVYWYQQSLDQGLQFLIQYYNGEERAKGNILERFSAQQFPDLHSELNLSSLELGDSALYFCASSLQGIDNEKLFFGSGTQLSVL.